This is a list of T cell receptor beta chains from one sample in a study of molecular identifiers for immune sequencing clone quantification. TCRdb processed the PCR reads anew with MiXCR; each CDR3 protein has one entry. The sample consists of around 460,000 distinct CDR3 sequences, roughly a fifth of them appearing once. Material for sequencing was naive CD8+ T cells from blood, with Jurkat cell RNA spiked in. These receptors originate from a human donor in good health. Some libraries in this study had Jurkat cell RNA spiked in. Both conserved end residues are part of each CDR3. A D gene is named only where the DNA matches it firmly. Expanded clones are given a class, and other clones once, few, many or no size at all.

>TRBD1|many|TRBV25-1|TRBJ2-1
TGTGCCAGTGACAGGGGTGGCAATGAGCAGTTCTTC
CASDRGGNEQFF
>.|many|TRBV11-2|TRBJ1-1
TGTGCCAGCAGCCCAGGGCGGGGAGCTGAAGCTTTCTTT
CASSPGRGAEAFF
>.|.|TRBV6-5|TRBJ2-2
TGTGCCAGCAGTTACGGCAGACACACCGGGGAGCTGTTTTTT
CASSYGRHTGELFF
>.|.|TRBV27|TRBJ2-3
TGTGCCAGCAGCCTCAAGGGGACTTTAGCAGATACGCAGTATTTT
CASSLKGTLADTQYF
>.|many|TRBV12-3/TRBV12-4|TRBJ1-2
TGTGCCAGCAGTGGAGACCCGACGTTTAGCCATGACTACACCTTC
CASSGDPTFSHDYTF
>.|.|TRBV9|TRBJ2-1
TGTGCCAGCATCGGCCGGGAGCTAGGGTCCTACAATGAGCAGTTCTTC
CASIGRELGSYNEQFF
>TRBD1|.|TRBV7-3|TRBJ1-1
TGTGCCAGCAGCTTCGGACAGGGTCGCACTGAAGCTTTCTTT
CASSFGQGRTEAFF
>TRBD2|many|TRBV7-9|TRBJ2-2
TGTGCCAGCAGCCCGGGACTACCCGGGGAGCTGTTTTTT
CASSPGLPGELFF
>.|many|TRBV6-6|TRBJ1-5
TGTGCCAGCAGTAGTTTGGGGGGCTCGAATCAGCCCCAGCATTTT
CASSSLGGSNQPQHF
>TRBD1|.|TRBV19|TRBJ2-7
TGTGCCAGTAGTGCGGCGGGGGACAGGGCCTACGAGCAGTACTTC
CASSAAGDRAYEQYF
>TRBD2|many|TRBV7-6|TRBJ2-3
TGTGCCAGCAGCCTACTAGCGGATAGCACAGATACGCAGTATTTT
CASSLLADSTDTQYF
>.|many|TRBV6-5|TRBJ2-3
TGTGCCAGCACCCCAGGGAACCTAGGCACAGATACGCAGTATTTT
CASTPGNLGTDTQYF
>.|few|TRBV18|TRBJ2-3
TGTGCCAGCTCACCACCGGTGGCCGTTCAGGGTACGCAGTATTTT
CASSPPVAVQGTQYF
>.|.|TRBV6-1|TRBJ1-1
TGTGCCAGCAGTGAATGGCCGGGGAGCACTGAAGCTTTCTTT
CASSEWPGSTEAFF
>.|many|TRBV4-3|TRBJ2-7
TGCGCCAGCAGCCAAGGCCCGGTCGTCTACGAGCAGTACTTC
CASSQGPVVYEQYF
>TRBD2|many|TRBV29-1|TRBJ2-1
TGCAGCGTTGAAGCGGGACTAGCGGCCTACAATGAGCAGTTCTTC
CSVEAGLAAYNEQFF
>.|many|TRBV9|TRBJ2-2
TGTGCCAGCAGCGTAGCGGGGGTCGGCACCGGGGAGCTGTTTTTT
CASSVAGVGTGELFF
>.|.|TRBV7-6|TRBJ2-7
TGTGCCAGCAGCCCTGAAGGGCCCCCGTCCTACGAGCAGTACTTC
CASSPEGPPSYEQYF
>.|many|TRBV30|TRBJ2-3
TGTGCCTGGAGAGGGCATCCTGTGGCAGATACGCAGTATTTT
CAWRGHPVADTQYF
>.|.|TRBV6-2/TRBV6-3|TRBJ2-7
TGTGCCAGCAGTTACGACCGGGACTTTTTCGCCGAGCAGTACTTC
CASSYDRDFFAEQYF
>TRBD2|few|TRBV2|TRBJ2-5
TGTGCCAGCATTCATCCCGGGGCTAGCGGGGGGGCGGAAGAGACCCAGTACTTC
CASIHPGASGGAEETQYF
>.|few|TRBV7-2|TRBJ2-7
TGTGCCAGCAGGTCCGGGCCAGACTACGAGCAGTACTTC
CASRSGPDYEQYF
>.|many|TRBV30|TRBJ2-7
TGTGCCTGGAGTGTTACTGAGCAGTACTTC
CAWSVTEQYF
>.|.|TRBV11-2|TRBJ2-5
TGTGCCAGCAGCTTAATGGGCGGTCAAGAGACCCAGTACTTC
CASSLMGGQETQYF
>.|few|TRBV6-2/TRBV6-3|TRBJ2-7
TGTGCCAGCAGTTACTCGATCTACGAGCAGTACTTC
CASSYSIYEQYF
>.|.|TRBV6-5|TRBJ2-2
TGTGCCAGCAGTTACCAGGGACTTAACGCCGGGGAGCTGTTTTTT
CASSYQGLNAGELFF
>.|many|TRBV7-9|TRBJ2-3
TGTGCCAGCAGCTTAAAGCGGACCCCTTTGGATACGCAGTATTTT
CASSLKRTPLDTQYF
>TRBD1|many|TRBV2|TRBJ1-5
TGTGCCAGCTGGGGGGGACAGCCAGATCAGCCCCAGCATTTT
CASWGGQPDQPQHF
>.|few|TRBV5-1|TRBJ2-7
TGCGCCAGCAGCTTGGAGGGGGGAGGGGTCTCCGAGCAGTACTTC
CASSLEGGGVSEQYF